There are a few counts of the clone carrying this TCR beta chain. Looked up from germline, CDR1 is LNHDA and CDR2 is SQIVND (reference sequence). V gave up 4 bases and J gave up 8 bases; unmatched junction bases: 13. The CDR3 has 18 amino acids. TCRdb called the 5' RACE reads again in MiXCR, with one record for every CDR3 protein. The table records hundreds of thousands of distinct CDR3 sequences, roughly 24% of them present only once. This entry is derived from a study of T-cell memory formation after mild COVID-19. The sequenced sample consisted of PBMCs or a T cell subset sorted from them (not recorded which). The J gene is TRBJ2-1, the V gene TRBV19; TRBD2 matches 14 bases. The clonotype was recovered from an adult woman who had mild COVID-19 (a few samples of this study predate the infection). Cell type and time point are not known. The CDR3 bases are TGTGCCAGTAGTACCTCCAGACTAGCGGGAGGGCCCTCCGATGAGCAGTTCTTC. Translation gives CASSTSRLAGGPSDEQFF.